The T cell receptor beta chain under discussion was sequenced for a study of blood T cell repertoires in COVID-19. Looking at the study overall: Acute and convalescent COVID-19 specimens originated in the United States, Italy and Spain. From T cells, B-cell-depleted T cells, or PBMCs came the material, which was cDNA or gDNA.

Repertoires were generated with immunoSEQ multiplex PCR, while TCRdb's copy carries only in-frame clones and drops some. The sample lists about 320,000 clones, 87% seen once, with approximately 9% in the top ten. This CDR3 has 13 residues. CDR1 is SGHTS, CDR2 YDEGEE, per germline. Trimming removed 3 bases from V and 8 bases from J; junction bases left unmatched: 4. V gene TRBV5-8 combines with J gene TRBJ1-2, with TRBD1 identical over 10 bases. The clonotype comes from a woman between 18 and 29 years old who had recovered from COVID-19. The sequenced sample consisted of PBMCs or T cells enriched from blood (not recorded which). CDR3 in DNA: TGTGCCAGCAGCTGGTCGGGACAGGGGGGCTACACCTTC. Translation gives CASSWSGQGGYTF.